This T cell receptor beta chain was observed in a study of OX40 agonist ivuxolimab in advanced cancers. Describing the broader study: Ivuxolimab was a fully human IgG2 agonistic monoclonal antibody targeting the costimulatory receptor OX40 (CD134). Patients were allowed to have had prior anti-PD-1, anti-PD-L1 or anti-CTLA-4 therapy, and approximately 43% of the dose-escalation patients had previously received checkpoint inhibitors. Peripheral TCRbeta sequencing was intended to test whether TCR sequence diversity was altered and clonal T-cell expansion was caused by ivuxolimab. Of the 50 to 55 dose-escalation patients, hepatocellular carcinoma was present in around 19, melanoma in roughly 15, renal cell carcinoma in 9 and head and neck cancer in 9. The paper describes the monotherapy dose-escalation part (N ≈ 52 patients) of the phase I trial of ivuxolimab. Partial responses occurred in three dose-escalation patients, of whom one had hepatocellular carcinoma and two had cutaneous melanoma. In the dose-escalation cohort, more than 80% of patients were male, and the mean age was 60 years with a range of roughly 20 to 85. Intravenous ivuxolimab was administered to patients every 2 weeks at six dose levels: 0.01, 0.1, 0.3, 1.5, 3 and 10 mg/kg.

Findings and caveats that apply to the study as a whole: Low levels of normalized T-cell clonal expansion were also shown by some nonresponding patients. In the 0.1-3.0 mg/kg groups, partial responders had among the lowest normalized peripheral clonal expansion, particularly in CD8+ T cells. The antigen specificity of the peripheral T cells that underwent clonal expansion was not determined. At doses from 0.1 to 3.0 mg/kg, clonal expansion was seen in both CD4+ and CD8+ blood T cells between baseline and week 6. On average, CD8+ T cells showed more expanded clones than CD4+ T cells after ivuxolimab.

For sequencing of the TCRbeta CDR3 region, genomic DNA was extracted from the sorted cells. TCRbeta CDR3 regions were sequenced using the immunoSEQ Assay. The immuneACCESS repertoire file appears here via TCRdb, limited to in-frame rearrangements. These files lack a portion of the clones; in checked studies, under half of the deficit traces to unresolved V genes, and the cause of the others is not known. In all, the sample holds approximately 37,000 clones, and 75% to 85% of those were seen once. 20% to 25% of the sample is held by the ten biggest clonotypes. Looking up the germline V gene yields CDR1 ENHRY and CDR2 SYGVKD. The CDR3 sequence holds 15 residues, the cysteine and phenylalanine included. Just CDR3 DNA is preserved here, 45 bases in frame from base 1. For this chain, trimming is 6 bases at the V end and 4 bases at the J end, and the number of junction bases without a gene match is 9. Patients with autoimmune disease history or receiving systemic immunosuppression were excluded from the trial. Peripheral blood for TCR sequencing was collected from all dose cohorts at baseline, on cycle 4 day 1, and on cycle 7 day 1. Samples were obtained from an open-label, multicenter, first-in-human phase I dose-escalation trial of ivuxolimab. The trial enrolled adults with locally advanced or metastatic head and neck squamous cell, hepatocellular, melanoma or renal cell carcinoma. CD4+ and CD8+ T cells were sorted separately from peripheral blood before TCR sequencing.

Notes on this clone: It lacks a known antigen. Per-nucleotide qualities are absent, and no much larger clonotype sits a single base away.

Sequencing used CD4+ or CD8+ T cells sorted from blood, obtained in a trial of the OX40 agonist ivuxolimab. The chain couples TRBV10-3 to TRBJ2-7, with 10 bases in between that match TRBD2. The sequence was collected from an adult with an advanced solid tumor such as melanoma, head and neck, liver or kidney cancer. The DNA sequence is TGTGCCATCAGGACCGAAGCGGGAGGGCCTTACGAGCAGTACTTC. This codes for CAIRTEAGGPYEQYF.